Each of the 25 T cell receptor beta chains below was sequenced from the same sample in a study of T cell changes during pregnancy in multiple sclerosis. Clones were read by immunoSEQ multiplex PCR, and TCRdb kept only the in-frame ones, dropping some. This sample has around 30,000 clones, with 75% to 90% found just once. The sequencing used CD4+ T cells from peripheral blood mononuclear cells, collected in the second trimester of pregnancy. All receptors come from a female donor with multiple sclerosis, enrolled in a pregnancy study.

The chain couples TRBV29-1 to TRBJ2-3, with a possible D match to TRBD1 (6 bases). Germline CDR1 reads SQVTM; CDR2 reads ANQGSEA. CDR3 size: 14 residues. With 4 bases removed from V and 2 bases from J, the gap between germline ends came to 13 bases. CDR3 residues: CSVGGGRDTDTQYF. Written as DNA, the CDR3 is TGCAGCGTTGGAGGGGGACGCGACACAGATACGCAGTATTTT.

This clone has a single count. The V gene is TRBV6-4, the J gene TRBJ1-2, with 11 nucleotides matching TRBD1. The CDR3 sequence is 14 residues long. Per germline, CDR1 MRHNA and CDR2 SNTAGT. The junction had 4 bases not matched to a gene; V was cut back by 6 bases and J by 4 bases. The CDR3 reads CASRPGQGGYGYTF. The CDR3 DNA reads TGTGCCAGCAGACCGGGACAGGGGGGCTATGGCTACACCTTC.

Judged by abundance, this clone is medium-sized. V is TRBV5-4 and J is TRBJ1-6, with D possibly matching TRBD1 (6 bases). Trimming cost V 0 bases and J 6 bases, with 10 bases left between them. The CDR3 extends over 15 amino acids. Germline values: CDR1 SGHNT, CDR2 YYREEE (reference sequence). CDR3 protein: CASSLADRRNSPLHF. The CDR3 DNA reads TGTGCCAGCAGCTTGGCCGACAGGCGTAATTCACCCCTCCACTTT.

The chain carries TRBV6-5 and TRBJ2-2; perhaps TRBD2 as D (6 bases). V lost 6 bases and J lost 6, with 11 bases in between. The CDR3 runs 13 residues. Germline CDR1 and CDR2: MNHEY and SVGAGI. The CDR3 DNA reads as TGTGCCAGCAGCATACTAGCAGCCGGGGAGCTGTTTTTT. Protein product: CASSILAAGELFF.

The chain employs TRBV20-1 and TRBJ1-1; D remains ambiguous. The CDR3 has 11 amino acids. Trimming pared 6 bases from V and 1 base from J, leaving 6 bases between. The germline gives CDR1 DFQATT, CDR2 SNEGSKA (reference sequence). The CDR3 reads CSAPENTEAFF. The CDR3 DNA follows: TGCAGTGCCCCAGAGAACACTGAAGCTTTCTTT.

The chain joins TRBV29-1 to TRBJ2-3; 10 bases map to TRBD1. V lost 7 bases to trimming and J lost 3 bases; unmatched junction nucleotides: 10. There are 15 residues in the CDR3. The germline gives CDR1 SQVTM, CDR2 ANQGSEA. CDR3 bases: TGCAGCGATGCCGGGACAGGGGTGGAGACAGATACGCAGTATTTT. It yields the protein CSDAGTGVETDTQYF.

The chain is built from TRBV25-1 and TRBJ1-1; 8 bases line up with TRBD1. Germline CDR1 and CDR2: MGHDK and SYGVNS. The junction had 1 base not matched to a gene; V was cut back by 3 bases and J by 1 base. The CDR3 runs 14 residues. As DNA, the CDR3 is TGTGCCAGCAGTGATGGGACAGGGAACACTGAAGCTTTCTTT. Its translation: CASSDGTGNTEAFF.

The chain uses TRBV7-2 and TRBJ2-5; D ambiguous. Germline loops: CDR1 SGHTA, CDR2 FQGNSA. The CDR3 loop spans 14 amino acids. V was clipped by 4 bases and J by 3 bases, with 12 bases between them. CDR3 region: CASSWQASKETQYF. The CDR3 DNA reads as TGTGCCAGCAGCTGGCAGGCCTCCAAAGAGACCCAGTACTTC.

The chain is built from TRBV6-5 and TRBJ1-2; a weak D match, TRBD1 (5 bases). CDR1 and CDR2 (germline): MNHEY, SVGAGI. V was shortened by 0 bases and J by 9 bases, with 8 bases between the two germline ends. This CDR3 contains 12 residues. The CDR3: CASSYSGGRYTF. For the CDR3, the DNA is TGTGCCAGCAGTTACTCGGGGGGTCGCTACACCTTC.

The rearrangement links TRBV2 to TRBJ2-1, with a possible D match to TRBD1 (7 bases). V lost 8 bases and J 9 bases, leaving 11 bases between the germline ends. Germline V gene lookup returns CDR1 SNHLY and CDR2 FYNNEI. This CDR3 is 11 amino acids long. CDR3 in DNA: TGTGCCAGCGAGGAGGGGGCTGAGCAGTTCTTC. Translating it yields CASEEGAEQFF.

The genes are TRBV5-1 and TRBJ2-3; 8 bases match TRBD1. The germline V gene encodes CDR1 SGHRS and CDR2 YFSETQ. With 4 bases clipped from V and 6 bases from J, the junction kept 13 bases outside the gene matches. The CDR3 runs 16 residues. CDR3 sequence reads: CASSHPDRVGWDTQYF. DNA for the CDR3: TGCGCCAGCAGCCACCCGGACAGGGTGGGATGGGATACGCAGTATTTT.

This sequence joins TRBV9 and TRBJ2-7; 7 bases agree with TRBD1. The CDR3 runs 14 residues. V lost 4 bases and J lost 4; bases outside the gene matches: 8. Germline V gene lookup returns CDR1 SGDLS and CDR2 YYNGEE. The CDR3 bases are TGTGCCAGCAGCCCGAACCCGACAGGGTACGAGCAGTACTTC. Protein sequence: CASSPNPTGYEQYF.

V and J are TRBV5-1 and TRBJ2-3; D may be TRBD1 (7 bases). Germline assignment: CDR1 SGHRS and CDR2 YFSETQ. V was pared by 0 bases and J by 2 bases, with 19 bases between. This CDR3 region has 18 residues. The CDR3 spells CASSLASGGGENTDTQYF. The DNA of the CDR3 is TGCGCCAGCAGCTTGGCGAGTGGAGGGGGCGAGAACACAGATACGCAGTATTTT.

The chain couples TRBV28 to TRBJ1-1, with unresolved D. Germline CDR1 reads MDHEN; CDR2 reads SYDVKM. The V end was cut by 6 bases, the J end by 4 bases, with 12 bases between. CDR3 length: 13 amino acids. The CDR3, as DNA: TGTGCCAGCAGCTCTGCGAGGCGCACTGAAGCTTTCTTT. It encodes CASSSARRTEAFF.

The V call is TRBV30, the J call TRBJ2-7; 12 bases match TRBD2. The CDR3 spans 16 residues. Germline CDR1 and CDR2: GTSNPN and SVGIG (reference sequence). CDR3 bases: TGTGCTGCACGGGCTAGCGGGGGGGCGGTTTACTACGAGCAGTACTTC. Translated: CAARASGGAVYYEQYF.

The chain carries TRBV10-3 and TRBJ1-1, with a weak D call TRBD1 (6 bases). Germline-derived CDR1 and CDR2 are ENHRY and SYGVKD. CDR3 length: 14 residues. V dropped 2 bases and J dropped 3 bases, with 10 bases sitting between them. CDR3 residues: CAISERGSDTEAFF. CDR3 nucleotide sequence: TGTGCCATCAGTGAGAGGGGGTCGGACACTGAAGCTTTCTTT.

The V and J genes are TRBV5-8 and TRBJ1-5; D uncertain. Germline V gene lookup returns CDR1 SGHTS and CDR2 YDEGEE. This CDR3 is 12 amino acids long. Trimming removed 4 bases at V and 5 bases at J, with 7 bases between. The CDR3 protein is CASSRRHQPQHF. The DNA for the CDR3 is TGTGCCAGCAGCCGGAGACATCAGCCCCAGCATTTT.

This chain uses TRBV21-1 with TRBJ2-1; whether TRBD2, the table's D call, matches the DNA was not checked. TRBV21-1 is flagged as a pseudogene. CDR3 size: 19 residues. CDR3 nucleotide sequence: TGTGCCAGCAGCAAGGGTAGCGGGCCGGCCTCAAGGGTGTACAATGAGCAGTTCTTC. Amino acid sequence: CASSKGSGPASRVYNEQFF.

The chain joins TRBV29-1 to TRBJ2-1; D gene ambiguous. Trimming pared 4 bases from V and 3 bases from J, leaving 7 bases between. The CDR3 runs to 12 residues. Germline V gives CDR1 SQVTM, CDR2 ANQGSEA. In DNA, the CDR3 is TGCAGCGTTGGGCTAGGCTACAATGAGCAGTTCTTC. Amino acids: CSVGLGYNEQFF.

The rearrangement links TRBV5-1 to TRBJ2-7; 9 bases map to TRBD1. The CDR3 spans 13 residues. From germline, CDR1 is SGHRS and CDR2 YFSETQ. V shed 4 bases and J 7 bases; nucleotides not matched to a gene: 6. The CDR3 loop reads CASSHETGGEQYF. DNA for the CDR3: TGCGCCAGCAGCCATGAGACAGGGGGGGAGCAGTACTTC.

V and J are TRBV6-5 and TRBJ1-2; the D gene is possibly TRBD1 (5 bases). The length of the CDR3 is 13 residues. Trimming took 2 bases from V and 6 from J, leaving 10 bases between them. Germline V gene sequence: CDR1 MNHEY, CDR2 SVGAGI. DNA for the CDR3: TGTGCCAGCAGTTACCGGGCAGGGCATGGCTACACCTTC. It encodes CASSYRAGHGYTF.

This rearrangement joins TRBV9 to TRBJ1-1, with D possibly matching TRBD1 (5 bases). The V gene's germline CDR1 is SGDLS and CDR2 YYNGEE. The CDR3 has 15 residues. V was cut by 4 bases and J by 3 bases, with 16 bases left in between. The CDR3 protein is CASSTLSLGDTEAFF. CDR3 nucleotides: TGTGCCAGCAGCACCCTGTCCCTAGGGGACACTGAAGCTTTCTTT.

This clone was seen a handful of times. The J gene is TRBJ1-5, the V gene TRBV19; D remains ambiguous. The CDR3 consists of 13 residues. Between the trimmed V and J ends, which lost 1 base and 5 bases, there was a span of 6 bases. Germline-derived CDR1 and CDR2 are LNHDA and SQIVND (reference sequence). CDR3 region: CASSIGADQPQHF. The DNA for the CDR3 is TGTGCCAGTAGTATAGGGGCCGATCAGCCCCAGCATTTT.

V and J are TRBV7-9 and TRBJ2-1; 9 bases match TRBD2. Looked up from germline, CDR1 is SEHNR and CDR2 is FQNEAQ (reference sequence). Losses at the gene ends were 0 bases for V and 5 bases for J; bases not matched to a gene: 5. The CDR3 consists of 16 residues. The CDR3 sequence: CASSLALAGTHNEQFF. The CDR3, as DNA: TGTGCCAGCAGCTTAGCTCTAGCGGGGACCCACAATGAGCAGTTCTTC. Based on the CDR3 plus reference TRBV7-9 and TRBJ2-1, the full variable domain is DTGVSQNPRHKITKRGQNVTFRCDPISEHNRLYWYRQTLGQGPEFLTYFQNEAQLEKSRLLSDRFSAERPKGSFSTLEIQRTEQGDSAMYLCASSLALAGTHNEQFFGPGTRLTVL.

The V gene is TRBV2, the J gene TRBJ2-3; possibly TRBD2 for D (6 bases). Looked up from germline, CDR1 is SNHLY and CDR2 is FYNNEI. This CDR3 spans 16 amino acids. V was clipped by 5 bases and J by 2 bases, with 17 bases between them. The CDR3 here is CASSRRTNEYTDTQYF. Here the CDR3 DNA reads TGTGCCAGCAGTCGACGGACTAATGAATACACAGATACGCAGTATTTT.